These T cell receptor beta chains were read from a single sample in a study of blood T cell repertoires in COVID-19. Assay used: immunoSEQ multiplex PCR; TCRdb lists only in-frame clones, some missing. This sample carries under 500,000 clones, approximately 90% of them seen once, and the ten largest clones take over 4%. Sequences were obtained from peripheral blood. The receptors derive from a woman aged 25-40 years with acute or convalescent COVID-19. CDR3s include the opening cysteine and the closing phenylalanine or tryptophan. The order of the fields is CDR3 DNA, CDR3 protein, J gene, clone size, V gene, D gene. D genes are given only for firm matches. The listing skips clone size in some rows; elsewhere it reads once, few, many or a size class.

CDR3 DNA: TGTGCCAGCAGCTTGAACAGGAACACTGAAGCTTTCTTT
CDR3 protein: CASSLNRNTEAFF
J gene: TRBJ1-1
clone size: -
V gene: TRBV5-4
D gene: -

CDR3 DNA: TGTGCCAGCAGCGGGACTTCAGAAGAGACCCAGTACTTC
CDR3 protein: CASSGTSEETQYF
J gene: TRBJ2-5
clone size: -
V gene: TRBV12-3/TRBV12-4
D gene: -

CDR3 DNA: TGTGCCAGCAGCTTAGGTACAGGGGTTTGGGAGCAGTACTTC
CDR3 protein: CASSLGTGVWEQYF
J gene: TRBJ2-7
clone size: -
V gene: TRBV11-2
D gene: TRBD1

CDR3 DNA: TGTGCCAGCAGTGAAGCGCCGGGGGGGGAGACCCAGTACTTC
CDR3 protein: CASSEAPGGETQYF
J gene: TRBJ2-5
clone size: -
V gene: TRBV6-1
D gene: TRBD2

CDR3 DNA: TGCAGCGTCGACGCAGCCGGGACAAGGGTGTTTGAAGCTTTCTTT
CDR3 protein: CSVDAAGTRVFEAFF
J gene: TRBJ1-1
clone size: once
V gene: TRBV29-1
D gene: -

CDR3 DNA: TGTGCCTGGAGTGTACTCTCCATCAATGAGCAGTTCTTC
CDR3 protein: CAWSVLSINEQFF
J gene: TRBJ2-1
clone size: -
V gene: TRBV30
D gene: -

CDR3 DNA: TGCGCCAGCAGCTTTTTCGTCGAGACAGAAAATCAGCCCCAGCATTTT
CDR3 protein: CASSFFVETENQPQHF
J gene: TRBJ1-5
clone size: -
V gene: TRBV4-1
D gene: -

CDR3 DNA: TGTGCCAGCAGCCTAAATTCGAATTCACCCCTCCACTTT
CDR3 protein: CASSLNSNSPLHF
J gene: TRBJ1-6
clone size: once
V gene: TRBV12-3/TRBV12-4
D gene: -

CDR3 DNA: TGTGCCAGCAGCGATTCGACAGGGGGACCCTATGGCTACACCTTC
CDR3 protein: CASSDSTGGPYGYTF
J gene: TRBJ1-2
clone size: -
V gene: TRBV9
D gene: TRBD1

CDR3 DNA: TGTGCCAGTAGTATTAGAGCGGGGGATTCACCCCTCCACTTT
CDR3 protein: CASSIRAGDSPLHF
J gene: TRBJ1-6
clone size: -
V gene: TRBV19
D gene: -

CDR3 DNA: TGTGCCAGCAGTTGGGCCGGCGGGTCCGGGGAGCTGTTTTTT
CDR3 protein: CASSWAGGSGELFF
J gene: TRBJ2-2
clone size: -
V gene: TRBV27
D gene: -

CDR3 DNA: TGTGCCAGCAGCTTGACCGGCGGTGAAAAACTGTTTTTT
CDR3 protein: CASSLTGGEKLFF
J gene: TRBJ1-4
clone size: -
V gene: TRBV5-6
D gene: -

CDR3 DNA: TGTGCCAGCAGCTGGCGGGGGGGAAACTACGAGCAGTACTTC
CDR3 protein: CASSWRGGNYEQYF
J gene: TRBJ2-7
clone size: -
V gene: TRBV13
D gene: TRBD2

CDR3 DNA: TGCGCCAGCACGAGCTCCGGGACAGGGGTTGAAGCTTTCTTT
CDR3 protein: CASTSSGTGVEAFF
J gene: TRBJ1-1
clone size: once
V gene: TRBV5-1
D gene: TRBD1

CDR3 DNA: TGCGCCAGCAGTGAGTCCACTAGCGGGAAAAACATTCAGTACTTC
CDR3 protein: CASSESTSGKNIQYF
J gene: TRBJ2-4
clone size: -
V gene: TRBV10-1
D gene: TRBD2

CDR3 DNA: TGTGCCACCAGCAGGGCGCCTAGCGGGAAAAAAGAGACCCAGTACTTC
CDR3 protein: CATSRAPSGKKETQYF
J gene: TRBJ2-5
clone size: -
V gene: TRBV15
D gene: TRBD2

CDR3 DNA: TGTGCCAGCAGCCGGAATTCACCCCTCCACTTT
CDR3 protein: CASSRNSPLHF
J gene: TRBJ1-6
clone size: once
V gene: TRBV7-2
D gene: -

CDR3 DNA: TGTGCCAGCAACCCCGGGCGGCGGGAGAACACTGAAGCTTTCTTT
CDR3 protein: CASNPGRRENTEAFF
J gene: TRBJ1-1
clone size: -
V gene: TRBV6-5
D gene: -

CDR3 DNA: TGTGCCAGTGCCCCAGGAGGCGAGACCCAGTACTTC
CDR3 protein: CASAPGGETQYF
J gene: TRBJ2-5
clone size: -
V gene: TRBV19
D gene: -

CDR3 DNA: TGTGCCAGCAGCGCCAATAGCGGGGGGATATACAATGAGCAGTTCTTC
CDR3 protein: CASSANSGGIYNEQFF
J gene: TRBJ2-1
clone size: once
V gene: TRBV11-3
D gene: TRBD2